This is a list of T cell receptor beta chains from one sample in a study of CD8+ T cells in alopecia areata. Sequencing was performed with immunoSEQ multiplex PCR; in TCRdb, only in-frame clones are kept and a portion is missing. The sample yields approximately 18,000 clones, 59% seen once. This sample comprised skin, obtained at week 4, from a patient treated with tofacitinib. These receptors all come from a human donor with alopecia areata. CDR3s include the opening cysteine and the closing phenylalanine or tryptophan. D genes are given only for firm matches. Where a row states a size, it is once, few, many or the class of an expanded clone; other rows omit it.

clone size	D gene	V gene	CDR3 length	J gene	CDR3 protein	CDR3 DNA
.	.	TRBV18	15	TRBJ1-2	CASSPPLSWDHGYTF	TGTGCCAGCTCACCACCCCTGAGCTGGGACCATGGCTACACCTTC
.	.	TRBV7-9	15	TRBJ2-1	CASSLTTRRDNEQFF	TGTGCCAGCAGCTTAACAACTAGGAGAGACAATGAGCAGTTCTTC
medium-sized	.	TRBV11-2	15	TRBJ1-1	CASSLGGLGRTEAFF	TGTGCCAGCAGCTTAGGAGGATTGGGCCGAACTGAAGCTTTCTTT
.	TRBD1	TRBV6-5	14	TRBJ2-7	CASRPGQGLVEQYF	TGTGCCAGCAGACCGGGACAGGGGTTAGTCGAGCAGTACTTC
.	.	TRBV7-9	13	TRBJ1-3	CASRPGRGNTIYF	TGTGCCAGCAGGCCAGGACGAGGAAACACCATATATTTT
.	.	TRBV27	14	TRBJ1-1	CASSLSPHHTEAFF	TGTGCCAGCAGTTTATCGCCCCATCACACTGAAGCTTTCTTT
.	.	TRBV6-6	13	TRBJ1-1	CASSYSTGTEAFF	TGTGCCAGCAGTTACTCGACTGGGACTGAAGCTTTCTTT
few	.	TRBV10-3	12	TRBJ1-2	CAIRQGTYGYTF	TGTGCCATCAGGCAGGGTACCTATGGCTACACCTTC
few	.	TRBV6-6	14	TRBJ1-6	CASSSGDGNSPLHF	TGTGCCAGCAGTTCGGGGGACGGCAATTCACCCCTCCACTTT
once	TRBD1	TRBV5-1	17	TRBJ2-3	CASSWPTGAGSTDTQYF	TGCGCCAGCAGCTGGCCGACAGGGGCGGGGAGCACAGATACGCAGTATTTT
.	.	TRBV19	14	TRBJ2-7	CASSISDATGEQYF	TGTGCCAGTAGTATCTCCGACGCGACCGGCGAGCAGTACTTC
once	.	TRBV10-3	15	TRBJ2-7	CAISESGVIAYEQYF	TGTGCCATCAGTGAGTCTGGGGTAATTGCCTACGAGCAGTACTTC
.	.	TRBV28	14	TRBJ1-1	CASSPLPLDTEAFF	TGTGCCAGCAGTCCATTACCTTTAGACACTGAAGCTTTCTTT
.	.	TRBV6-4	15	TRBJ2-3	CASSITGLSTDTQYF	TGTGCCAGCAGTATTACTGGACTTAGCACAGATACGCAGTATTTT
.	.	TRBV15	13	TRBJ1-4	CATSKEGGIKLFF	TGTGCCACCAGCAAGGAGGGAGGCATAAAACTGTTTTTT
few	.	TRBV6-5	14	TRBJ2-1	CASSYNAGTLEQFF	TGTGCCAGCAGTTACAACGCCGGGACCTTGGAGCAGTTCTTC
.	.	TRBV2	12	TRBJ2-2	CASGGLTGELFF	TGTGCCAGCGGAGGGCTCACCGGGGAGCTGTTTTTT
few	.	TRBV6-4	15	TRBJ2-1	CASSEKGDSYNEQFF	TGTGCCAGCAGTGAAAAGGGGGATTCCTACAATGAGCAGTTCTTC
.	TRBD1	TRBV25-1	13	TRBJ2-7	CASRGQGGSEQYF	TGTGCCAGCAGGGGACAGGGAGGTTCGGAGCAGTACTTC
.	.	TRBV7-2	13	TRBJ2-3	CASSLVGGDTQYF	TGTGCCAGCAGCTTAGTTGGGGGGGATACGCAGTATTTT
.	TRBD1	TRBV10-3	14	TRBJ1-5	CAISEGQGNQPQHF	TGTGCCATCAGTGAGGGACAGGGGAATCAGCCCCAGCATTTT
few	.	TRBV5-1	13	TRBJ1-1	CASSLYGGTEAFF	TGCGCCAGCAGCTTGTACGGAGGGACTGAAGCTTTCTTT
.	.	TRBV6-5	14	TRBJ1-2	CASSESSGAYGYTF	TGTGCCAGCAGTGAAAGTTCAGGGGCATATGGCTACACCTTC
few	.	TRBV4-1	16	TRBJ2-1	CASSQSGGPLRHEQFF	TGCGCCAGCAGCCAGTCCGGGGGGCCCTTACGCCATGAGCAGTTCTTC
.	.	TRBV7-9	17	TRBJ1-2	CASSLVRSLGVHYGYTF	TGTGCCAGCAGCTTAGTACGGTCGCTCGGAGTCCACTATGGCTACACCTTC
.	.	TRBV19	15	TRBJ1-1	CASSYGPGRDTEAFF	TGTGCCAGTAGTTATGGGCCAGGGCGGGACACTGAAGCTTTCTTT
.	TRBD1	TRBV6-4	14	TRBJ1-2	CASTPDRGGGSYTF	TGTGCCAGCACCCCGGACAGGGGAGGTGGGAGCTACACCTTC
.	.	TRBV6-5	12	TRBJ1-6	CASRRGFSPLHF	TGTGCCAGCAGGCGGGGATTTTCACCCCTCCACTTT
.	.	TRBV2	16	TRBJ2-6	CASTKARASGANVLTF	TGTGCCAGCACTAAAGCTAGGGCCTCTGGGGCCAACGTCCTGACTTTC
.	.	TRBV29-1	12	TRBJ2-1	CSATPGFAEQFF	TGCAGCGCCACCCCTGGGTTTGCGGAGCAGTTCTTC
.	.	TRBV4-2	16	TRBJ1-5	CASSQPEGRGNQPQHF	TGTGCCAGCAGCCAACCTGAGGGCAGAGGCAATCAGCCCCAGCATTTT
.	TRBD1	TRBV30	15	TRBJ1-5	CAWSAKQGGNQPQHF	TGTGCCTGGAGCGCAAAACAGGGGGGCAATCAGCCCCAGCATTTT
few	TRBD2	TRBV5-4	13	TRBJ2-3	CASRRGGTDTQYF	TGTGCCAGCAGGCGGGGGGGCACAGATACGCAGTATTTT
.	.	TRBV7-8	13	TRBJ2-1	CASSLEAYNEQFF	TGTGCCAGCAGCTTAGAGGCATACAATGAGCAGTTCTTC
.	.	TRBV5-1	17	TRBJ2-1	CASSLVSGQSSYNEQFF	TGCGCCAGCAGCTTGGTCTCGGGCCAAAGCTCCTACAATGAGCAGTTCTTC
.	.	TRBV2	16	TRBJ1-2	CASSEARGGAAYGYTF	TGTGCCAGCAGTGAAGCGCGGGGGGGCGCGGCGTATGGCTACACCTTC
few	.	TRBV4-1	15	TRBJ2-7	CASSQGRGSSYEQYF	TGCGCCAGCAGCCAAGGTAGAGGGAGCTCCTACGAGCAGTACTTC
.	.	TRBV2	12	TRBJ2-7	CASQGLSYEQYF	TGTGCCAGCCAGGGACTCTCCTACGAGCAGTACTTC
.	TRBD1	TRBV13	15	TRBJ2-3	CASSSPGQGTDTQYF	TGTGCCAGCAGCTCGCCGGGACAGGGAACAGATACGCAGTATTTT
.	.	TRBV7-9	13	TRBJ2-5	CASSLADALGQYF	TGTGCCAGCAGCTTAGCCGACGCCCTGGGCCAGTACTTC
few	.	TRBV7-9	15	TRBJ1-2	CASSYPPQGNYGYTF	TGTGCCAGCAGCTACCCCCCACAGGGCAACTATGGCTACACCTTC
.	.	TRBV19	16	TRBJ2-7	CLEQSRRGSGSYEQYF	TGCCTTGAACAGAGCCGCCGGGGGAGTGGATCCTACGAGCAGTACTTC
.	TRBD1	TRBV7-2	15	TRBJ1-2	CASSSRTGLESGYTF	TGTGCCAGCAGCTCAAGGACAGGGTTGGAGTCGGGCTACACCTTC
.	.	TRBV6-6	10	TRBJ1-5	CASNKKPQHF	TGTGCCAGCAACAAGAAGCCCCAGCATTTT
.	.	TRBV5-1	16	TRBJ1-6	CASSPGLGQGNSPLHF	TGCGCCAGCAGCCCTGGGTTAGGGCAGGGAAATTCACCCCTCCACTTT
.	.	TRBV4-3	14	TRBJ2-3	CASSQRTGSDTQYF	TGCGCCAGCAGCCAGCGAACAGGGTCAGATACGCAGTATTTT
medium-sized	.	TRBV30	13	TRBJ2-1	CAWGGSSYNEQFF	TGTGCCTGGGGAGGTAGCTCCTACAATGAGCAGTTCTTC
few	.	TRBV4-1	17	TRBJ1-3	CASSHSRQAGSGNTIYF	TGCGCCAGCAGCCACTCAAGACAGGCCGGCTCTGGAAACACCATATATTTT
.	.	TRBV5-1	16	TRBJ2-2	CASSESPNEDTGELFF	TGCGCCAGCAGCGAAAGCCCCAACGAGGACACCGGGGAGCTGTTTTTT
.	TRBD2	TRBV4-1	18	TRBJ2-3	CASSQEQMTSGGTDTQYF	TGCGCCAGCAGCCAAGAACAGATGACTAGCGGGGGCACAGATACGCAGTATTTT
.	.	TRBV7-6	16	TRBJ1-4	CASSPSGGRGSEKLFF	TGTGCCAGCAGCCCCTCTGGGGGGAGGGGAAGTGAAAAACTGTTTTTT
few	.	TRBV27	13	TRBJ2-7	CASSSNRLYEQYF	TGTGCCAGCAGTTCCAACCGGTTATACGAGCAGTACTTC
.	.	TRBV6-5	14	TRBJ1-5	CASSKAVGNQPQHF	TGTGCCAGCAGTAAGGCGGTGGGCAATCAGCCCCAGCATTTT
.	TRBD2	TRBV10-3	16	TRBJ2-1	CAISESITSGDNEQFF	TGTGCCATCAGTGAGTCGATAACTAGCGGGGACAATGAGCAGTTCTTC
.	.	TRBV20-1	11	TRBJ2-5	CSASHQETQYF	TGCAGTGCTAGCCACCAAGAGACCCAGTACTTC